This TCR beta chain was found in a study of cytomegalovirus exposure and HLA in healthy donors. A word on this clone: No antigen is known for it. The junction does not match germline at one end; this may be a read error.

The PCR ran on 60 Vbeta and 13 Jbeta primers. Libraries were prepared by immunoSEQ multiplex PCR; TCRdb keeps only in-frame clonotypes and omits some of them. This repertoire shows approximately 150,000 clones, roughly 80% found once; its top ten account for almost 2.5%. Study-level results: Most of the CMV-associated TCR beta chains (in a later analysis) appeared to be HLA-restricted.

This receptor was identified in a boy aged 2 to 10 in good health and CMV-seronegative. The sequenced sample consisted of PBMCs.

DNA of the CDR3: TGTTCCAGCAGACAGGACAGATACACTGAAGCTTTCTTT. This gives the protein CSSRQDRYTEAFF. This chain uses TRBV7-9 with TRBJ1-1; D might be TRBD1 (6 bases). CDR1 and CDR2 from the germline V gene are SEHNR and FQNEAQ (reference sequence). This CDR3 spans 13 amino acids.